The entry below gives a single TCR beta chain sequence along with its context. Its recognized antigen is unknown. Base quality data are lacking; no much larger clone is found one base away. The protocol used for the library was 5' RACE. The sample was run on an Illumina HiSeq 2500. The second PCR ran for roughly 7 to 12 cycles and used a J-beta primer mix along with a sample-barcoded 5' primer. Each TCR beta cDNA molecule received a unique molecular identifier from a template-switch 5' adaptor carrying 12 random nucleotides. Each sample yielded at least 3 million CDR3-containing paired-end reads. All of the RNA was converted into first-strand cDNA using the Mint cDNA synthesis kit, with a TRBC-specific oligonucleotide serving as the primer. Following uracil-DNA glycosylase treatment, all cDNA underwent a first 18-cycle PCR with the universal primers M1SS and BC2_uni_R. The authors' pipeline ran thus. Normalization of each sample was performed by random selection of 1 million high-quality reads, each carrying a distinct molecular identifier. Reads with shared molecular identifiers were discarded instead of being binned into consensus sequences. MiTCR, set to a Q25 quality threshold and the strictest error-elimination algorithm, was used for CDR3 identification, clonotype clustering and error correction. A nonparametric unseen species model with Euler transformation was used to estimate lower-bound total TCR beta diversity. TCRdb reworked the public reads: Q25 trimming with fastp, MiXCR clone assembly, productive beta chains retained. Each record represents a unique CDR3 protein, reported with the most common genes and DNA among its rows. The V and J calls follow TCRdb's processing rather than the paper's. This sample holds about 1.4 million distinct CDR3 sequences; almost 60% were observed only once. The ten top clones hold over 5.5% of the sample.

Counted from cysteine to phenylalanine, this CDR3 has 14 amino acids. CDR3 DNA is the only sequence kept; it has 42 bases, read in frame from the first base. The germline V gene (reference sequence) specifies LNHNV as CDR1 and YYDKDF as CDR2. The junction shows trimming of 1 base on V and 5 bases on J, plus 11 bases between the germline ends. This sample was taken from a study of blood T cells in healthy people across ages (dated by TCRdb to about 2015). As for the study more broadly: In model experiments, roughly one uniquely barcoded TCR beta cDNA molecule per two T cells was captured by template switching. To track age-related changes in TCR beta repertoire diversity, the study relied on deep sequencing normalized with unique cDNA molecular identifiers. The donors were divided into four age groups: young (average around 16 years), middle-aged (about 40), aged (about 56) and long-lived (approximately 74). To avoid experimental bias, donors of different ages were spread randomly across the sequencing lanes. For two donors (one aged 18 to 30 and one aged 80 or older), the study analyzed two additional independent replicas of 1 million unique cDNA reads from the same blood draw. Here is what the overall study found, with its caveats: Compared with the aged group, the long-lived group had more naive CD4+ T cells, fewer expanded clones and increased TCR diversity, suggesting age selection. Because the CMV infection status of the donors was unknown, age-related changes in expanded clonotypes may potentially have been confounded. As age increased, observed TCR beta diversity per million T cells dropped in a roughly linear way, and a significant reduction was already evident by age about 36. Estimates of total diversity based on one million sequenced T cells were considered lower bounds and underestimates. There was a strong correlation between observed TCR beta diversity and the percentage of naive T cells measured by flow cytometry. Since profiling was done on bulk unsorted PBMCs, naive and antigen-experienced compartments could not be conclusively compared.

Systemically healthy Caucasian individuals from Russia, around 38 in total and aged about 6 to 90 years, were included as donors. Approximately 9.7 milliliters of peripheral blood were drawn from each donor into EDTA-treated Vacutainer tubes. Ficoll-Paque density-gradient centrifugation was used to isolate PBMCs, with at least 7 million per sample. Trizol reagent was used to extract total RNA from PBMCs, with at least 6 micrograms per sample. Naive CD45RAhigh/CD27high T cell percentages were measured by flow cytometry on a PBMC aliquot from every donor. The rearranged segments are TRBV15 and TRBJ1-2, with a tentative D gene TRBD1 over 5 matching bases. Sequencing was carried out using blood. This clonotype was obtained from a young man in good health. The sequenced DNA is TGTGCCACCAGCAGAGCGGGCAGGGCGTATGGCTACACCTTC. Its protein is CATSRAGRAYGYTF.